Presented here are 25 T cell receptor beta chains from one specimen sequenced in a study of cytomegalovirus exposure and HLA in healthy donors. The data were produced by immunoSEQ multiplex PCR, yet TCRdb's version contains in-frame clones alone and is incomplete. The sample lists around 130,000 clones; over 85% were seen once. The sample comprised PBMCs. The receptors were sampled from a man aged 25 to 40 in good health and CMV-seronegative.

This chain connects TRBV7-9 to TRBJ2-5; 8 positions agree with TRBD1. The CDR3 is 13 amino acids. With 5 bases clipped from V and 4 bases from J, the junction kept 3 bases outside the gene matches. CDR1 is SEHNR and CDR2 is FQNEAQ in the germline V gene (reference sequence). CDR3 residues: CASSVTGVETQYF. The CDR3 DNA is TGTGCCAGCAGCGTGACAGGGGTAGAGACCCAGTACTTC.

DNA for the CDR3: TGTGCCAGCAGCTCCGGGACAGAGAACACCATATATTTT. The encoded protein is CASSSGTENTIYF. V and J are TRBV7-3 and TRBJ1-3, with 7 bases that match TRBD1. The length of the CDR3 is 13 residues. Germline CDR1 reads SGHTA; CDR2 reads FQGTGA. V trimming: 4 bases; J trimming: 7 bases; junction bases outside the gene matches: 4.

The chain is built from TRBV4-1 and TRBJ2-3; D is uncertain. Trimming removed 10 bases at V and 0 bases at J, with 23 bases between. The CDR3 loop spans 17 amino acids. Germline V gene lookup returns CDR1 MGHRA and CDR2 YSYEKL. The CDR3 sequence is CATSPFLTFASTDTQYF. The CDR3 bases are TGCGCCACCTCTCCCTTTTTGACTTTCGCTAGCACAGATACGCAGTATTTT.

The chain couples TRBV13 to TRBJ1-6; 8 bases are a match to TRBD1. Per the germline V gene, CDR1 is PRHDT and CDR2 is FYEKMQ (reference sequence). After removal of 4 bases from V and 6 bases from J, the junction contained 11 bases not matched to a gene. The CDR3 runs 17 residues. CDR3 in DNA: TGTGCCAGCAGCTCGGTAAGGACAGGGAGTAGTAATTCACCCCTCCACTTT. It codes for CASSSVRTGSSNSPLHF.

The chain uses TRBV6-5 and TRBJ1-5, with D uncertain. The CDR3 totals 15 residues. Germline V CDR1 and CDR2: MNHEY, SVGAGI. V lost 6 bases, J lost 0 bases, and 12 bases lay in between. CDR3 DNA: TGTGCCAGCAGAGACACCCCCTATAGCAATCAGCCCCAGCATTTT. Its translation is CASRDTPYSNQPQHF.

The V call is TRBV10-1, the J call TRBJ2-7, with D perhaps TRBD1 (6 bases). The CDR3 covers 14 residues. The V end was cut by 6 bases, the J end by 4 bases, with 16 bases between. The germline V gene has CDR1 WNHNN and CDR2 SYGVQD (reference sequence). The CDR3 reads CASRLQGGPYEQYF. The CDR3 nucleotides read TGCGCCAGCAGATTACAGGGTGGCCCGTACGAGCAGTACTTC.

The chain couples TRBV7-2 to TRBJ2-1; 11 bases fit TRBD1. J was trimmed by 6 bases and V by 2 bases; bases with no gene match: 15. The CDR3 is 19 amino acids. Germline V gene sequence: CDR1 SGHTA, CDR2 FQGNSA. The CDR3 sequence: CASSLRAQMGQGGGNEQFF. CDR3 coding DNA: TGTGCCAGCAGCTTAAGAGCCCAGATGGGACAGGGGGGAGGCAATGAGCAGTTCTTC.

The chain is built from TRBV11-2 and TRBJ1-1, with a weak D call TRBD1 (6 bases). The CDR3 is 14 residues long. CDR1 and CDR2 from the germline V gene are SGHAT and FQNNGV. V was cut by 5 bases and J by 2 bases, with 12 bases left in between. The CDR3 is CASSRDRINTEAFF. CDR3 sequence (DNA): TGTGCCAGCAGCCGTGACAGGATAAACACTGAAGCTTTCTTT. Combining the CDR3 with reference TRBV11-2 and TRBJ1-1 gives the whole variable domain EAGVAQSPRYKIIEKRQSVAFWCNPISGHATLYWYQQILGQGPKLLIQFQNNGVVDDSQLPKDRFSAERLKGVDSTLKIQPAKLEDSAVYLCASSRDRINTEAFFGQGTRLTVV.

There are a few counts of this clone. The chain uses TRBV6-4 and TRBJ1-1; the D is unclear. CDR1 is MRHNA, CDR2 SNTAGT, per germline. The CDR3 is made up of 13 amino acids. Trimming cost V 4 bases and J 0 bases, with 6 bases left between them. DNA of the CDR3: TGTGCCAGCAGTGCAAACATGAACACTGAAGCTTTCTTT. As protein: CASSANMNTEAFF.

V usage is TRBV11-3 and J usage is TRBJ2-5; the D gene is possibly TRBD2 (5 bases). Germline V CDR1 and CDR2: SGHNT, YENEEA. The length of the CDR3 is 17 residues. The ends were cut back, 1 base at V and 5 bases at J, with 20 bases in the middle. The CDR3 loop is CASSLAGRRGSWETQYF. CDR3 coding DNA: TGTGCCAGCAGCTTAGCTGGACGACGGGGATCTTGGGAGACCCAGTACTTC.

This chain joins TRBV6-5 and TRBJ2-3; 7 nucleotides align to TRBD1. V lost 6 bases and J lost 10; bases outside the gene matches: 4. CDR1 and CDR2 (germline): MNHEY, SVGAGI. The CDR3 extends over 11 amino acids. This CDR3 reads CASSPGTAQYF. CDR3 nucleotides: TGTGCCAGCAGCCCGGGGACAGCGCAGTATTTT.

The V and J genes are TRBV28 and TRBJ1-2; D may be TRBD1 (5 bases). Germline CDR1 reads MDHEN; CDR2 reads SYDVKM. The CDR3 totals 13 residues. The germline V and J ends were trimmed by 7 bases and 5 bases, with 14 bases remaining between them. CDR3: CASIRGTAYGYTF. The CDR3 bases are TGTGCCAGCATCCGGGGGACTGCTTATGGCTACACCTTC.

V usage is TRBV5-5 and J usage is TRBJ2-1; TRBD2 might be the D (6 bases). The CDR3 has 14 amino acids. Trimming left V 7 bases short and J 0 bases short, with 11 bases between. Per the germline V gene, CDR1 is SGHKS and CDR2 is YYEKEE (reference sequence). CDR3: CASLGGSSYNEQFF. The CDR3, as DNA: TGTGCCAGCTTGGGGGGTAGCTCCTACAATGAGCAGTTCTTC.

The chain combines TRBV2 with TRBJ2-2; no firm D call. CDR1 SNHLY and CDR2 FYNNEI come from the germline V gene. Trimming removed 7 bases at V and 6 bases at J, with 9 bases between. This CDR3 contains 12 residues. The CDR3 region is CASTKEAGELFF. CDR3 bases: TGTGCCAGCACAAAAGAGGCCGGGGAGCTGTTTTTT.

In DNA form, the CDR3 reads TGTGCCAGCAGCTTGGTGAGCTATGAAAAACTGTTTTTT. Its protein product is CASSLVSYEKLFF. V gene TRBV11-2 combines with J gene TRBJ1-4, with D unresolved. The V gene's germline CDR1 is SGHAT and CDR2 FQNNGV. The V end was cut by 3 bases, the J end by 6 bases, with 8 bases between. This CDR3 is 13 amino acids long.

The rearrangement uses TRBV11-3 and TRBJ1-1; the D gene is possibly TRBD1 (5 bases). Germline V gives CDR1 SGHNT, CDR2 YENEEA. Trimming took off 5 bases at V and 2 bases at J, with 15 bases between the two ends. This CDR3 spans 15 amino acids. CDR3: CASSHRAGPNTEAFF. The CDR3 nucleotides read TGTGCCAGCAGCCATAGGGCGGGACCCAACACTGAAGCTTTCTTT.

This clone occurred once. This rearrangement joins TRBV27 to TRBJ1-2; D call uncertain. CDR1 is MNHEY and CDR2 is SMNVEV in the germline V gene (reference sequence). This CDR3 is built from 16 residues. V lost 3 bases and J 3 bases, leaving 17 bases between the germline ends. CDR3 DNA: TGTGCCAGCAGTTTGGCGGGGTCTCAGGAATACTATGGCTACACCTTC. Translated, it gives CASSLAGSQEYYGYTF.

The V and J genes are TRBV7-9 and TRBJ1-6, with D possibly matching TRBD1 (5 bases). The CDR3 runs to 16 residues. Germline CDR1 reads SEHNR; CDR2 reads FQNEAQ (reference sequence). V was shortened by 2 bases and J by 0 bases, with 8 bases between the two germline ends. The CDR3 protein is CASSLLGLSYNSPLHF. DNA of the CDR3: TGTGCCAGCAGCTTACTGGGGCTCTCCTATAATTCACCCCTCCACTTT. Using reference TRBV7-9 and TRBJ1-6 for the parts outside the CDR3, the full variable domain is DTGVSQNPRHKITKRGQNVTFRCDPISEHNRLYWYRQTLGQGPEFLTYFQNEAQLEKSRLLSDRFSAERPKGSFSTLEIQRTEQGDSAMYLCASSLLGLSYNSPLHFGNGTRLTVT.

The J gene is TRBJ2-3, the V gene TRBV5-1; TRBD2 aligns across 10 bases. V gave up 4 bases and J gave up 0 bases; unmatched junction bases: 2. The germline gives CDR1 SGHRS, CDR2 YFSETQ. This CDR3 has 15 residues. DNA for the CDR3: TGCGCCAGCAGCCTGACTAGCGGGAGCACAGATACGCAGTATTTT. Its protein is CASSLTSGSTDTQYF.

The chain combines TRBV7-2 with TRBJ2-3; 7 bases are shared with TRBD1. Germline CDR1 and CDR2: SGHTA and FQGNSA. After removal of 4 bases from V and 2 bases from J, the junction contained 3 bases not matched to a gene. This CDR3 contains 14 residues. CDR3 sequence (DNA): TGTGCCAGCAGCTCCACAGGGGTCACAGATACGCAGTATTTT. It is translated as CASSSTGVTDTQYF.

This chain joins TRBV6-1 and TRBJ2-7; 10 nucleotides line up with TRBD2. J lost 2 bases, V lost 7 bases, and 5 bases had no gene match. The CDR3 loop spans 14 amino acids. Germline assignment: CDR1 MNHNS and CDR2 SASEGT. CDR3 in amino acids: CASNPLAGTYEQYF. Written as DNA, the CDR3 is TGTGCCAGCAATCCACTAGCGGGGACCTACGAGCAGTACTTC.

This chain uses TRBV5-1 with TRBJ2-7, with 7 bases aligning to TRBD1. This CDR3 comprises 14 residues. Unmatched junction bases numbered 3, after V lost 0 bases and J lost 3 bases. Germline lookup yields CDR1 SGHRS and CDR2 YFSETQ. CDR3 coding DNA: TGCGCCAGCAGCTTGGCTGGGACAGTCTACGAGCAGTACTTC. It specifies CASSLAGTVYEQYF. Drawing the rest from reference TRBV5-1 and TRBJ2-7, the complete variable domain is KAGVTQTPRYLIKTRGQQVTLSCSPISGHRSVSWYQQTPGQGLQFLFEYFSETQRNKGNFPGRFSGRQFSNSRSEMNVSTLELGDSALYLCASSLAGTVYEQYFGPGTRLTVT.

V usage is TRBV5-1 and J usage is TRBJ2-5; 9 positions match TRBD1. The CDR3 contains 15 residues. V shed 3 bases and J 5 bases; nucleotides not matched to a gene: 8. Looked up from germline, CDR1 is SGHRS and CDR2 is YFSETQ. As DNA, the CDR3 is TGCGCCAGCAGCTCCGGGACAGGGATTTACGAGACCCAGTACTTC. Protein product: CASSSGTGIYETQYF.

This rearrangement joins TRBV6-5 to TRBJ1-6; perhaps TRBD1 as D (5 bases). Germline loops: CDR1 MNHEY, CDR2 SVGAGI. The CDR3 consists of 15 residues. Trimming left V 0 bases short and J 9 bases short, with 12 bases between. CDR3 protein: CASSYSKVGVSPLHF. Written as DNA, the CDR3 is TGTGCCAGCAGTTACTCGAAAGTAGGGGTTTCACCCCTCCACTTT.

The V gene is TRBV4-3, the J gene TRBJ1-3; tentative D call: TRBD1 (6 bases). Germline V gene data show CDR1 as LGHNA and CDR2 as YSLEER. This CDR3 is built from 15 residues. The V and J ends lost 5 bases and 3 bases respectively, with 14 bases between them. The CDR3 coding sequence is TGCGCCAGCAGCACCGACGCAGGGGATGGAAACACCATATATTTT. It specifies CASSTDAGDGNTIYF.